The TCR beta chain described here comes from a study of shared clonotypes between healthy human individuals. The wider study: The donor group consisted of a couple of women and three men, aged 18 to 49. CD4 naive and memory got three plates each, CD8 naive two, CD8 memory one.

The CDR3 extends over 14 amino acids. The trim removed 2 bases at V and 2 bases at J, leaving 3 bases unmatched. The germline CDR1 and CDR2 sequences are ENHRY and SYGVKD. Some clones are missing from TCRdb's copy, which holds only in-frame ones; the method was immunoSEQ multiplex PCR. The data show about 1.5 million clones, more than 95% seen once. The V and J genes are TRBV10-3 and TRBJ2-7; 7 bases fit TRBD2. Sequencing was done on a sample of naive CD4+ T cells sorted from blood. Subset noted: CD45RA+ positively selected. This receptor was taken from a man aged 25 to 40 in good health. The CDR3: CAISEREGTYEQYF. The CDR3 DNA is TGTGCCATCAGTGAGAGGGAGGGAACCTACGAGCAGTACTTC.